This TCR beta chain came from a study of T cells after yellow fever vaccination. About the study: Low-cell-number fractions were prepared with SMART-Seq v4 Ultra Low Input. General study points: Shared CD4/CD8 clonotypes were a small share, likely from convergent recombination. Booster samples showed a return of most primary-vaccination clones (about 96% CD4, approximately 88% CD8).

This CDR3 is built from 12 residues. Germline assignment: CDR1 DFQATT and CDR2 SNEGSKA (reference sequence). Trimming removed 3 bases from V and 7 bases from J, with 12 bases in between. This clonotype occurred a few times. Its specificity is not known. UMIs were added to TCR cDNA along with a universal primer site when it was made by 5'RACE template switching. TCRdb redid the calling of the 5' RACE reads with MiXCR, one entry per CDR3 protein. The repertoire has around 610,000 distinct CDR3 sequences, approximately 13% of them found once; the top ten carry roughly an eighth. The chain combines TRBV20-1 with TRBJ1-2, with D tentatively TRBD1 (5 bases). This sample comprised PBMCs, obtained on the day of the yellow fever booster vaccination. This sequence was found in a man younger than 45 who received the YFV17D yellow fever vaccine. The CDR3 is CSASVGLGGYTF. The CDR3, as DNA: TGCAGTGCTAGTGTGGGGCTAGGTGGCTACACCTTC.